These T cell receptor beta chains were read from a single sample in a study of early T cells in non-severe SARS-CoV-2 infection. TCRdb reprocessed the 5' RACE reads with MiXCR, giving one entry per CDR3 protein. This sample has tens of thousands of distinct CDR3 sequences; 9% occur once, and the top ten carry around 13%. The sample consisted of whole blood. The receptor set was obtained from an adult who was a healthcare worker with PCR-confirmed SARS-CoV-2 infection or an uninfected control (not recorded which). The conserved cysteine and the conserved F or W are not part of the CDR3 here. A D gene is named only where the DNA matches it firmly.

j_gene: TRBJ2-5; len: 9; d_gene: .; v_gene: TRBV2; CDR3aa: ASGPTETQY
j_gene: TRBJ1-2; len: 12; d_gene: TRBD1; v_gene: TRBV5-1; CDR3aa: ASSSDRSHVVYT
j_gene: TRBJ2-5; len: 11; d_gene: .; v_gene: TRBV29-1; CDR3aa: SVELATRETQY
j_gene: TRBJ2-7; len: 15; d_gene: TRBD2; v_gene: TRBV3-1; CDR3aa: ASSQELAGYEGYEQY
j_gene: TRBJ2-5; len: 13; d_gene: .; v_gene: TRBV6-2/TRBV6-3; CDR3aa: ASSSGKADIETQY
j_gene: TRBJ2-1; len: 13; d_gene: .; v_gene: TRBV5-5; CDR3aa: ASSFLDSSWNEQF
j_gene: TRBJ2-3; len: 13; d_gene: TRBD2; v_gene: TRBV12-3/TRBV12-4; CDR3aa: ASSLSSGGTDTQY
j_gene: TRBJ2-1; len: 15; d_gene: TRBD1; v_gene: TRBV9; CDR3aa: ASSAMGQGRYYNEQF
j_gene: TRBJ2-3; len: 15; d_gene: TRBD2; v_gene: TRBV7-9; CDR3aa: ASSLPSGGGVSDTQY
j_gene: TRBJ2-3; len: 11; d_gene: .; v_gene: TRBV29-1; CDR3aa: SVEESEADTQY
j_gene: TRBJ2-5; len: 13; d_gene: .; v_gene: TRBV15; CDR3aa: ATSRGGFDQETQY
j_gene: TRBJ2-7; len: 10; d_gene: .; v_gene: TRBV12-3/TRBV12-4; CDR3aa: ASSQGRYEQY
j_gene: TRBJ2-2; len: 13; d_gene: .; v_gene: TRBV25-1; CDR3aa: ASSEDRALTGELF
j_gene: TRBJ2-5; len: 12; d_gene: TRBD1; v_gene: TRBV7-2; CDR3aa: ASSRRQGMETQY
j_gene: TRBJ2-3; len: 14; d_gene: .; v_gene: TRBV30; CDR3aa: AWSDARKRPVVTQY